Each of the 22 T cell receptor beta chains below was sequenced from the same sample in a study of T-cell reconstitution after alpha-beta-depleted transplantation in children. Preparation of the TCRbeta library was carried out with unique molecular identifiers. TCRdb independently ran MiXCR on the PCR reads; one entry per CDR3 protein. The table shows approximately 350,000 distinct CDR3 sequences, with roughly 15% occurring only once. The material sequenced was PBMCs, taken from the stem cell graft. The receptors were sampled from a human donor who donated a stem cell graft to a child with Fanconi anemia.

This clonotype was observed at least ten times. This chain links TRBV18 with TRBJ2-3, with D perhaps TRBD1 (5 bases). The germline V and J ends were trimmed by 3 bases and 0 bases, with 13 bases remaining between them. Looked up from germline, CDR1 is KGHSH and CDR2 is LQKENI. The CDR3 is 16 amino acids. CDR3 nucleotide sequence: TGTGCCAGCTCACCCCGAGGCAGGGCGAGCACAGATACGCAGTATTTT. The encoded protein is CASSPRGRASTDTQYF.

This clonotype appeared many times. This chain's CDR3 is CASSPRGLSGTEAFF. CDR3 sequence (DNA): TGTGCCAGCAGTCCTAGGGGGTTGTCAGGAACTGAAGCTTTCTTT. The rearrangement joins TRBV12-3 or TRBV12-4 to TRBJ1-1; D perhaps matches TRBD1 (6 bases). Trimming removed 5 bases at V and 5 bases at J, with 18 bases between. This CDR3 spans 15 amino acids.

This clonotype showed up many times. This chain links TRBV5-1 with TRBJ2-3; weak D call: TRBD2 (5 bases). Trimming took off 4 bases at V and 0 bases at J, with 12 bases between the two ends. This CDR3 is built from 15 residues. The germline gives CDR1 SGHRS, CDR2 YFSETQ. The CDR3 sequence is CASSPASGSTDTQYF. DNA for the CDR3: TGCGCCAGCAGCCCGGCCTCGGGGAGCACAGATACGCAGTATTTT.

The chain couples TRBV7-9 to TRBJ1-2; D not certain. CDR3 length: 12 residues. CDR1 is SEHNR, CDR2 FQNEAQ, per germline (reference sequence). The V gene lost 4 bases and the J gene lost 5 bases, with 8 bases spanning the gap. The CDR3 DNA reads TGTGCCAGCAGCTCTTACGGGTATGGCTACACCTTC. Its translation: CASSSYGYGYTF.

This clonotype was seen many times. The chain employs TRBV7-2 and TRBJ2-7; D gene unclear. Trimming cost V 5 bases and J 5 bases, with 13 bases left between them. This CDR3 has 13 residues. The germline gives CDR1 SGHTA, CDR2 FQGNSA. CDR3 protein: CASSISRLDEQYF. In DNA, the CDR3 is TGTGCCAGCAGCATATCGCGCCTGGACGAGCAGTACTTC. Supplemented by reference TRBV7-2 and TRBJ2-7, the full variable domain reads GAGVSQSPSNKVTEKGKDVELRCDPISGHTALYWYRQSLGQGLEFLIYFQGNSAPDKSGLPSDRFSAERTGGSVSTLTIQRTQQEDSAVYLCASSISRLDEQYFGPGTRLTVT.

This clonotype showed up just a few times. The chain has TRBV4-3 and TRBJ1-2, with D perhaps TRBD1 (5 bases). Per the germline V gene, CDR1 is LGHNA and CDR2 is YSLEER. Trimming shortened V by 1 base and J by 4 bases, and 13 bases separated the two germline ends. CDR3 length: 15 residues. This chain's CDR3 is CASSQGQQESYGYTF. CDR3 DNA: TGCGCCAGCAGCCAAGGACAGCAAGAATCCTATGGCTACACCTTC.

The rearrangement links TRBV18 to TRBJ1-1; D perhaps matches TRBD1 (6 bases). The germline gives CDR1 KGHSH, CDR2 LQKENI. The CDR3 length is 15 residues. The V and J ends lost 0 bases and 1 base respectively, with 9 bases between them. CDR3 DNA: TGTGCCAGCTCACCACCAGGGGGGAGGAACACTGAAGCTTTCTTT. This sequence encodes CASSPPGGRNTEAFF.

The rearrangement uses TRBV5-6 and TRBJ2-1; D is uncertain. Germline V gene data show CDR1 as SGHDT and CDR2 as YYEEEE. V lost 6 bases, J lost 3 bases, and 16 bases lay in between. The CDR3 spans 15 residues. This CDR3 is CASIRRPGVYNEQFF. In nucleotides, the CDR3 is TGTGCCAGCATACGAAGACCTGGGGTCTACAATGAGCAGTTCTTC.

This clonotype was detected ten times or more. V gene TRBV16 combines with J gene TRBJ2-1, with unresolved D. The ends were cut back, 0 bases at V and 2 bases at J, with 2 bases in the middle. Germline loops: CDR1 KGHSY, CDR2 FQNENV. The CDR3 has 13 amino acids. CDR3 coding DNA: TGTGCCAGCAGCCAATCCACCTACAATGAGCAGTTCTTC. This encodes CASSQSTYNEQFF.

This chain joins TRBV6-6 and TRBJ2-3, with 8 bases matching TRBD2. This CDR3 has 14 residues. J was trimmed by 2 bases and V by 6 bases; bases with no gene match: 4. Germline assignment: CDR1 MNHNY and CDR2 SVGAGI (reference sequence). CDR3 DNA sequence: TGTGCCAGCAGGGCGGGGGGAAACACAGATACGCAGTATTTT. Residues: CASRAGGNTDTQYF.

CDR3 bases: TGCAGTGTCAAAAGAGGAAAGAATCAGCCCCAGCATTTT. It codes for CSVKRGKNQPQHF. The chain couples TRBV20-1 to TRBJ1-5; D gene uncertain. The V and J ends lost 7 bases and 4 bases respectively, with 14 bases between them. The germline gives CDR1 DFQATT, CDR2 SNEGSKA (reference sequence). The CDR3 has 13 amino acids.

In this sample, this clonotype turned up many times. The V and J genes are TRBV6-6 and TRBJ1-1; TRBD1 might be the D (5 bases). The germline CDR1 and CDR2 sequences are MNHNY and SVGAGI (reference sequence). The CDR3 extends over 15 amino acids. V dropped 5 bases and J dropped 3 bases, with 16 bases sitting between them. The CDR3 loop reads CASSPLRGVDTEAFF. The CDR3 nucleotides are TGTGCCAGCAGTCCCCTTCGGGGGGTGGACACTGAAGCTTTCTTT.

This chain links TRBV10-3 with TRBJ1-5; unclear D gene. CDR1 is ENHRY, CDR2 SYGVKD, per germline. Trimming left V 2 bases short and J 3 bases short, with 11 bases between. The CDR3 has 15 amino acids. DNA for the CDR3: TGTGCCATCAGTGAGAACCCTAACTCCAATCAGCCCCAGCATTTT. Translating it yields CAISENPNSNQPQHF.

In this sample, this clonotype turned up a few times. The V gene is TRBV4-2, the J gene TRBJ1-1, with TRBD1 matching 8 bases. Per the germline V gene, CDR1 is LGHNA and CDR2 is YNFKEQ. With V trimmed by 1 base and J by 8 bases, 6 bases remained unmatched. The CDR3 runs 14 residues. The CDR3 loop reads CASSQVQGGTEAFF. The CDR3 DNA reads TGTGCCAGCAGCCAAGTACAGGGGGGGACAGAAGCTTTCTTT.

This clonotype came up a few times. This rearrangement joins TRBV6-1 to TRBJ1-3; no definite D call. The ends were cut back, 7 bases at V and 0 bases at J, with 16 bases in the middle. The CDR3 runs 16 residues. Germline V gives CDR1 MNHNS, CDR2 SASEGT. CDR3 coding DNA: TGTGCCAGCACCCTAGACCCTGCCGGCTCTGGAAACACCATATATTTT. This translates into CASTLDPAGSGNTIYF.

The chain combines TRBV12-3 or TRBV12-4 with TRBJ2-3; 14 nucleotides agree with TRBD2. CDR3 length equals 15 residues. V lost 8 bases, J lost 6 bases, and 7 bases stayed unmatched. The CDR3 nucleotides are TGTGCCAGCCGGGAGACTAGCGGGGGGGCCGATACGCAGTATTTT. This translates into CASRETSGGADTQYF.

This clonotype showed up many times. The CDR3 sequence: CSVEGGVREGYGYTF. CDR3 bases: TGCAGCGTTGAAGGGGGAGTGAGGGAGGGCTATGGCTACACCTTC. The chain uses TRBV29-1 and TRBJ1-2; no clear D. The CDR3 covers 15 residues. Germline V gene data show CDR1 as SQVTM and CDR2 as ANQGSEA. V lost 1 base to trimming and J lost 4 bases, with 16 bases between them.

This clonotype was detected only a few times. This chain connects TRBV5-1 to TRBJ1-1; D is uncertain. The CDR3 totals 16 residues. The germline gives CDR1 SGHRS, CDR2 YFSETQ. The V gene lost 4 bases and the J gene lost 1 base, with 17 bases spanning the gap. Written as DNA, the CDR3 is TGCGCCAGCAGCCGGGATCCCGGAGGACGGAACACTGAAGCTTTCTTT. Translating gives CASSRDPGGRNTEAFF.

This clonotype was detected ten times or more. CDR3 in DNA: TGTGCCAGCAGCTCCACGGACGGACTCAATGAGCAGTTCTTC. Protein: CASSSTDGLNEQFF. The V call is TRBV7-3, the J call TRBJ2-1; tentatively, D is TRBD2 (5 bases). CDR1 is SGHTA and CDR2 is FQGTGA in the germline V gene. V lost 4 bases to trimming and J lost 6 bases, with 13 bases between them. This CDR3 region has 14 residues.

This clonotype has a handful of counts. The CDR3 reads CASSQGSNSPLHF. Written as DNA, the CDR3 is TGTGCCAGCTCACAGGGATCTAACTCACCCCTCCACTTT. The chain combines TRBV18 with TRBJ1-6; D gene unclear. Looked up from germline, CDR1 is KGHSH and CDR2 is LQKENI. CDR3 size: 13 residues. V shed 4 bases and J shed 10 bases, with 11 bases lying between them.

Ten or more counts support this clonotype. This chain's CDR3 is CASSPDLAHNQETQYF. As DNA, the CDR3 is TGTGCCAGCAGCCCAGATCTAGCGCACAACCAAGAGACCCAGTACTTC. The chain carries TRBV7-9 and TRBJ2-5; tentatively, D is TRBD2 (6 bases). Germline V CDR1 and CDR2: SEHNR, FQNEAQ (reference sequence). The CDR3 consists of 16 residues. The V end was cut by 5 bases, the J end by 0 bases, with 16 bases between.

In its sample, this clonotype was seen a few times. The chain joins TRBV12-3 or TRBV12-4 to TRBJ1-3; D remains ambiguous. The CDR3 has 12 residues. V lost 6 bases to trimming and J lost 4 bases, with 7 bases between them. The chain's CDR3 is CASSPAGNTIYF. In nucleotides, the CDR3 is TGTGCCAGCAGCCCCGCCGGAAACACCATATATTTT.